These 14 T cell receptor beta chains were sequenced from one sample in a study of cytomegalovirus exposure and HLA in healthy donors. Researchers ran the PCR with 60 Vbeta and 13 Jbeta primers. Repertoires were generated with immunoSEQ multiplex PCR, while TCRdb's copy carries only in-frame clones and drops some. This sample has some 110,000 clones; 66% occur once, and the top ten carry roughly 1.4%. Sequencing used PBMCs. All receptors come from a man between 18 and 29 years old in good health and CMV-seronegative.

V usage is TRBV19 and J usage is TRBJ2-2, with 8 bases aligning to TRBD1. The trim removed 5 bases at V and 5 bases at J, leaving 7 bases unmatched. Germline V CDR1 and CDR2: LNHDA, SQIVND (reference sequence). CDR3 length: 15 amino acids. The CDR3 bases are TGTGCCAGTAGTTACGGACAGGGATTTACCGGGGAGCTGTTTTTT. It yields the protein CASSYGQGFTGELFF.

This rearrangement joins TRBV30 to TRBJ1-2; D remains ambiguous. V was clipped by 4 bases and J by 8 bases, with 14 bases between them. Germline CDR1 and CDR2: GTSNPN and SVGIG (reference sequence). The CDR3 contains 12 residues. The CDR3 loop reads CAWMVAARGYTF. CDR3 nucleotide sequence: TGTGCCTGGATGGTTGCGGCAAGGGGCTACACCTTC.

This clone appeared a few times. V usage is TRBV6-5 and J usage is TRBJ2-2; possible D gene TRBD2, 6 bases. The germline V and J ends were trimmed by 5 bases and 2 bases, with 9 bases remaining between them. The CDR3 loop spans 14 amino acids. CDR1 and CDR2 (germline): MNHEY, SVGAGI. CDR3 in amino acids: CASSGGLNTGELFF. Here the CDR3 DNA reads TGTGCCAGCAGTGGGGGACTCAACACCGGGGAGCTGTTTTTT.

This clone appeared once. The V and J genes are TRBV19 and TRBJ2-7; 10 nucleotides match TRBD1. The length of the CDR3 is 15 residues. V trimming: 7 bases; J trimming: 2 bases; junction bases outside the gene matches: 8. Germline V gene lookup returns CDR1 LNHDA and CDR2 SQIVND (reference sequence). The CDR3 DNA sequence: TGTGCCAGTAACCGAGGGACAGGGGATCCCTACGAGCAGTACTTC. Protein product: CASNRGTGDPYEQYF.

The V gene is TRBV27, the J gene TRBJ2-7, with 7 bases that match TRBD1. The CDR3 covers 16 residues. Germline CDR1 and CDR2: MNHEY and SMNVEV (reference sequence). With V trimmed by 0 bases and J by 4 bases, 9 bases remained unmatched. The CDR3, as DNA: TGTGCCAGCAGTTTATCCCCCGGACAGGCAAGATACGAGCAGTACTTC. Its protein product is CASSLSPGQARYEQYF.

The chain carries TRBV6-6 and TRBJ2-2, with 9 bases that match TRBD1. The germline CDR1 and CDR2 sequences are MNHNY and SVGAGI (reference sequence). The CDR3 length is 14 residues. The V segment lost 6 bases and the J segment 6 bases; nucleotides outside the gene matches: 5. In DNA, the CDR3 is TGTGCCAGCAGCCTAGACAGGGGGTCCGGGGAGCTGTTTTTT. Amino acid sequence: CASSLDRGSGELFF.

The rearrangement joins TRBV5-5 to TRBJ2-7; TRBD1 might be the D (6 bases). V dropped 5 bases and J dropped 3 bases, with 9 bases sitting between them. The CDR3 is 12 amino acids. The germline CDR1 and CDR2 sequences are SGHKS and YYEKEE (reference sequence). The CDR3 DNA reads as TGTGCCAGCAGTAAACAGGGCTACGAGCAGTACTTC. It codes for CASSKQGYEQYF.

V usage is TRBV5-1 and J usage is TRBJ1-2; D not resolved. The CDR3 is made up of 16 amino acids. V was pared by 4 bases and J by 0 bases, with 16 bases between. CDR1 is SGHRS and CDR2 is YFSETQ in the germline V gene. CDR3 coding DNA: TGCGCCAGCAGCCAGTTTCAAGACATAGCTAACTATGGCTACACCTTC. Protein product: CASSQFQDIANYGYTF.

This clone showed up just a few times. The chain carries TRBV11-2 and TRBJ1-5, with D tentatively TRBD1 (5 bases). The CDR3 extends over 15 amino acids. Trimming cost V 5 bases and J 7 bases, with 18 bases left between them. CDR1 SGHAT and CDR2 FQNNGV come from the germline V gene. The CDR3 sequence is CASSPDQGSSQPQHF. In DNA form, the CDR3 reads TGTGCCAGCAGCCCAGATCAGGGCTCGTCACAGCCCCAGCATTTT.

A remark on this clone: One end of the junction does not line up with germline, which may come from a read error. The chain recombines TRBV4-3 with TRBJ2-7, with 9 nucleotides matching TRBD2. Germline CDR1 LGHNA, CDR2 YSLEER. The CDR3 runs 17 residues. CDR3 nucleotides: TGCGCCAGCAGCCAAGAGGCCCTTCTAGCGGGAACCTACGAGCAGCACTTC. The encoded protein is CASSQEALLAGTYEQHF.

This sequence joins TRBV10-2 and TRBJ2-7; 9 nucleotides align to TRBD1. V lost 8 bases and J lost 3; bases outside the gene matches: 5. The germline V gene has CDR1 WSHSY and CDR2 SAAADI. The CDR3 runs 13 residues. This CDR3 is CASGGQGGYEQYF. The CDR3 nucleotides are TGCGCCAGCGGGGGACAGGGAGGCTACGAGCAGTACTTC.

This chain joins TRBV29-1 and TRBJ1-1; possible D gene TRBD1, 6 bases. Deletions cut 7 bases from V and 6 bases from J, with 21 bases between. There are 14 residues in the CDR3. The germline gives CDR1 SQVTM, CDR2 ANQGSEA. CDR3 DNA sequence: TGCAGCGCCACCGGGTGGAGAGGGGGATCTGAAGCTTTCTTT. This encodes CSATGWRGGSEAFF. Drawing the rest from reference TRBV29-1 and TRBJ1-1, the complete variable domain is SAVISQKPSRDICQRGTSLTIQCQVDSQVTMMFWYRQQPGQSLTLIATANQGSEATYESGFVIDKFPISRPNLTFSTLTVSNMSPEDSSIYLCSATGWRGGSEAFFGQGTRLTVV.

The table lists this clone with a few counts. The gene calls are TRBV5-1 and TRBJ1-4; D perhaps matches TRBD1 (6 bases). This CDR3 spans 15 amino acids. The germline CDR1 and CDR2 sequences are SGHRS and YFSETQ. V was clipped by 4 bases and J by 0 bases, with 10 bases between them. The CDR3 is CASSPTGATNEKLFF. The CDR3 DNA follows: TGCGCCAGCAGCCCGACAGGAGCAACTAATGAAAAACTGTTTTTT.

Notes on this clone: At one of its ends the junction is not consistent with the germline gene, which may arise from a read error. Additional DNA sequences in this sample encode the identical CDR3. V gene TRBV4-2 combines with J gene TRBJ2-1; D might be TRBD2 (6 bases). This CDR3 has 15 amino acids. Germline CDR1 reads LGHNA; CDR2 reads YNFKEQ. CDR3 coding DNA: TGTGCCAGCAGCCAAAACATAGCGGCTTACAACGAGCAGTTCTTC. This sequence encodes CASSQNIAAYNEQFF.